The rows below give T cell receptor beta chains drawn from one sample of a study of control samples from healthy donors and cancer patients. TCRdb's table, derived via immunoSEQ multiplex PCR, lists solely in-frame clones and lacks some. The data contain some 120,000 clones, around 90% of them singletons. The sequenced sample consisted of blood. Receptors originate from a man in his late teens or twenties in good health. The conserved cysteine and the conserved F or W are not part of the CDR3 here. A D gene is named only where the DNA matches it firmly.

V gene	J gene	D gene	CDR3 protein
TRBV5-1	TRBJ1-2	-	ASSGADSLTNYGYT
TRBV5-6	TRBJ1-4	-	ASSLVSLREKLF
TRBV14	TRBJ2-2	-	ASSQASQGDTGELF
TRBV15	TRBJ1-1	-	ATSRDFAEAF
TRBV6-6	TRBJ1-1	-	ASKGQLHTEAF
TRBV27	TRBJ2-7	TRBD1	ASSLGQGAYEQY
TRBV7-9	TRBJ1-1	-	ASSRDPLEF
TRBV5-1	TRBJ1-2	-	ASSFFTVLNYGYT
TRBV2	TRBJ1-5	TRBD1	ASSEPRGINQPQH
TRBV30	TRBJ1-6	TRBD1	AWSVRDRGQGSPLH
TRBV6-5	TRBJ1-4	-	ASVQALATNEKLF
TRBV5-4	TRBJ2-5	-	ASSLATRDQETQY
TRBV18	TRBJ1-1	TRBD1	ASSPGQGAFAEAF
TRBV19	TRBJ1-1	-	ASSILQGKGEAF
TRBV30	TRBJ1-2	TRBD1	AWRDRGAGGYT
TRBV12-2	TRBJ2-6	-	ASRFPRDRMNSGANVLT
TRBV7-3	TRBJ1-2	TRBD1	ASSPLGGQGASSGYT
TRBV5-6	TRBJ1-5	-	ASSLAGQPQH
TRBV6-5	TRBJ1-1	-	ASKTEMNTEAF
TRBV6-1	TRBJ2-7	-	ASSEEGGLEQY
TRBV9	TRBJ1-2	TRBD1	ASSVTGSGNYGYT
TRBV6-5	TRBJ2-5	TRBD2	ASSYGKAGGTQY
TRBV12-5	TRBJ2-3	-	ASGSTGDTQY
TRBV14	TRBJ1-1	-	ASSQVWGATEAF
TRBV6-6	TRBJ2-5	-	ASSYTALQETQY
TRBV18	TRBJ1-6	-	ASSEGPNSPLH
TRBV5-1	TRBJ2-3	-	ASSPPGHALALPPFTDTQY
TRBV5-1	TRBJ2-6	-	ASSIRANGANVLT
TRBV6-5	TRBJ1-2	TRBD1	ASSYSTRDRGGYT
TRBV21-1	TRBJ2-7	-	ASSVLPETYEQY
TRBV27	TRBJ1-4	TRBD1	ASGQYRGSTNEKLF
TRBV9	TRBJ2-1	TRBD1	ASSERGTGVSDEQF
TRBV7-3	TRBJ1-6	-	ASSLYGGGGQGHSPLH
TRBV4-1	TRBJ2-1	-	ASSQERAQF
TRBV4-2	TRBJ2-2	TRBD1	ASSQDRGLGETGELF
TRBV30	TRBJ1-2	TRBD1	ACHGTGFFT
TRBV7-9	TRBJ1-1	-	ASRLLGGNTEAF
TRBV6-5	TRBJ1-2	-	ASDGWNGYT
TRBV18	TRBJ2-2	-	ASSPTKHRVNTGELF
TRBV16	TRBJ1-5	-	ASSQGSRQPQH
TRBV30	TRBJ1-3	-	AWMWGNTIY
TRBV3-1/TRBV3-2	TRBJ2-2	-	ASSQVTVGTGELF
TRBV2	TRBJ1-1	-	ASSPFEGFEAF
TRBV5-1	TRBJ1-3	TRBD1	ASSPLGQGNGNTIY
TRBV4-1	TRBJ2-2	TRBD1	ASSPRWPGQENTGELF
TRBV2	TRBJ2-1	TRBD1	ASSPGQGPNEQF
TRBV5-8	TRBJ1-6	TRBD1	ASSSGQAFSSYNSPLH
TRBV5-1	TRBJ2-5	TRBD1	ASSLQGAGETQY
TRBV5-4	TRBJ1-1	TRBD1	ASSTEGAAYTEAF
TRBV19	TRBJ2-7	-	ASSEGAYEQY
TRBV19	TRBJ1-2	TRBD1	ASRRDSNFYGYT
TRBV6-5	TRBJ1-3	-	ASRGELSGNTIY
TRBV9	TRBJ2-5	TRBD2	ASSAPGLAGKETQY
TRBV29-1	TRBJ2-3	TRBD1	SVPIDRGITDTQY
TRBV3-1/TRBV3-2	TRBJ1-4	-	ASSQPGLEKLF